This T cell receptor beta chain is from a study of blood T cell repertoires in COVID-19. Study in general: The study drew acute and convalescent COVID-19 samples from the United States, Italy and Spain. PBMCs, B-cell-depleted T cells, or T cells were the source of the cDNA or gDNA that made up the material.

The authors' processing: Reference gene primers were amplified, and this amplification served to estimate nucleated cell counts. Assay used: immunoSEQ multiplex PCR; TCRdb lists only in-frame clones, some missing. Clone size and V and J calls were adopted from that table, with D and trimming inferred from the DNA. The table includes 250,000 to 350,000 clones, roughly 83% detected once. CDR1 is SQVTM, CDR2 ANQGSEA, per germline. Germline trimming cut 7 bases from V and 10 bases from J; bases unmatched to any gene: 7. The CDR3 runs 11 residues. Seattle patient enrollment occurred during active infection, with longitudinal follow-up thereafter.

Material for sequencing was peripheral blood. This chain links TRBV29-1 with TRBJ2-7, with 10 bases matching TRBD2. This receptor was obtained from a human donor with COVID-19, enrolled during active disease. The donor label of this sample is uncertain. Here the CDR3 DNA reads TGCAGCGGTCGGACTAGCGGAGACCAGTACTTC. Translation: CSGRTSGDQYF.